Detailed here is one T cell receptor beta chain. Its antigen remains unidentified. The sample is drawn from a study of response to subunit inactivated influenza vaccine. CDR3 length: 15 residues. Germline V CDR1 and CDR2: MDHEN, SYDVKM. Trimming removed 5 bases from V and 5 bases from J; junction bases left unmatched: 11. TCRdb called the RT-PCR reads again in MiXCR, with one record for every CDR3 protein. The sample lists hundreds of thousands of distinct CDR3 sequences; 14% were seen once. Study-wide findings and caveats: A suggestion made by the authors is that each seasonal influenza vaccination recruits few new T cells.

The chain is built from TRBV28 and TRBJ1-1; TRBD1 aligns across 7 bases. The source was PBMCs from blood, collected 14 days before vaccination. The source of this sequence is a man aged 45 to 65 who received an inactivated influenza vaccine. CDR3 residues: CASSVYRGGRTEAFF. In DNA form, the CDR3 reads TGTGCCAGCAGTGTATACAGGGGAGGAAGAACTGAAGCTTTCTTT.